This TCR beta chain was sequenced for a study of CD8+ T cells in alopecia areata. Study summary: Twice daily, treated patients received 5 to 10 mg of oral tofacitinib.

The germline CDR1 and CDR2 sequences are SEHNR and FQNEAQ (reference sequence). Trimming took 0 bases from V and 2 from J, leaving 14 bases between them. The CDR3 spans 17 residues. On this clone itself: Its antigen is still unknown.

The treatment here: oral pan-JAK inhibitor, 5-10 mg twice daily. Notes on the study in general: Uncertainty about whether baseline CD8+ expansion is linked to response remains, with one nonresponder. Amid tofacitinib therapy, many expanded lesional clones stayed present in scalp and blood.

It was cDNA, reverse transcribed from extracted RNA, that served as the sequencing template. Sequenced by immunoSEQ multiplex PCR; TCRdb stores in-frame clones only, minus some. The sample consists of roughly 220,000 clones, roughly two fifths of them appearing once. The rearrangement links TRBV7-9 to TRBJ1-5; D is ambiguous. The sequence came from a human donor with alopecia areata. Sequencing used CD4+ T cells sorted from blood, obtained between weeks 30 and 35, from a patient treated with tofacitinib. The CDR3 spells CASSLAVGSGGNQPQHF. CDR3 bases: TGTGCCAGCAGCTTAGCCGTGGGGAGTGGTGGCAATCAGCCCCAGCATTTT.